The clone carrying this T cell receptor (beta chain) has at least ten counts. The antigen remains undetermined. The data were taken from a study of CD8 T cells in ankylosing spondylitis. Deletions cut 2 bases from V and 0 bases from J, with 8 bases between. CDR3 length equals 14 residues. General study points: Previously reported in reactive arthritis synovial fluid and blood were some of the motif variants.

Molecular-barcoded quantitative 5'-RACE produced these TCR beta libraries. Using its own MiXCR run on the 5' RACE reads, TCRdb lists one record per CDR3 protein. The data show 200,000 or so distinct CDR3 sequences, around a sixth seen once. The rearrangement joins TRBV12-3 or TRBV12-4 to TRBJ2-7; no firm D call. The sequence came from a male donor aged 10-29 years with ankylosing spondylitis or in good health (not recorded which). The sample was blood, either unsorted or a sorted T cell fraction (not recorded which). In nucleotides, the CDR3 is TGTGCCAGCAGTTTACAGACGGCCTCCTACGAGCAGTACTTC. The encoded protein is CASSLQTASYEQYF.